What follows are 13 T cell receptor beta chains derived from one specimen sequenced in a study of cytomegalovirus exposure and HLA in healthy donors. Profiling relied on immunoSEQ multiplex PCR, and the TCRdb table lists in-frame clones only, not all of them. Among around 180,000 clones, around 88% were seen once, and the ten largest hold almost 1.5%. The source material was PBMCs. Source of these receptors: a woman aged 18-29 years in good health and CMV-seronegative.

J is TRBJ1-5 and V is TRBV2, with TRBD1 matching 8 bases. The CDR3 has 13 residues. Germline trimming cut 10 bases from V and 9 bases from J; bases unmatched to any gene: 11. Germline CDR1 and CDR2: SNHLY and FYNNEI. In DNA form, the CDR3 reads TGTGCCACCAGGGGAACAGGGGGGGGGCCCCAGCATTTT. Its protein is CATRGTGGGPQHF. The full variable domain, with the rest looked up from reference TRBV2 and TRBJ1-5, is EPEVTQTPSHQVTQMGQEVILRCVPISNHLYFYWYRQILGQKVEFLVSFYNNEISEKSEIFDDQFSVERPDGSNFTLKIRSTKLEDSAMYFCATRGTGGGPQHFGDGTRLSIL.

This clone was seen more than once but under ten times. V is TRBV4-1 and J is TRBJ2-7; TRBD2 matches 11 bases. This CDR3 is 15 amino acids long. The J segment lost 2 bases and the V segment lost 3 bases, leaving 3 bases of the junction unmatched. The germline V gene has CDR1 MGHRA and CDR2 YSYEKL. CDR3: CASSQGLAAPYEQYF. The CDR3 DNA is TGCGCCAGCAGCCAGGGACTAGCGGCGCCCTACGAGCAGTACTTC.

This rearrangement joins TRBV11-3 to TRBJ2-1, with a tentative D call TRBD1 (6 bases). Germline V gene sequence: CDR1 SGHNT, CDR2 YENEEA. Trimming pared 0 bases from V and 6 bases from J, leaving 9 bases between. There are 14 residues in the CDR3. The CDR3 loop is CASSLDLGGNEQFF. Written as DNA, the CDR3 is TGTGCCAGCAGCTTAGATTTAGGGGGCAATGAGCAGTTCTTC.

This clone has only a few counts. The chain combines TRBV2 with TRBJ1-1; the match to TRBD1 covers 7 bases. The junction had 8 bases not matched to a gene; V was cut back by 9 bases and J by 4 bases. This CDR3 region has 13 residues. CDR1 SNHLY and CDR2 FYNNEI come from the germline V gene. The CDR3 bases are TGTGCCAGTCTACGCTCAGGGGGCACTGAAGCTTTCTTT. It encodes CASLRSGGTEAFF.

In its sample, this clone was seen once. The chain uses TRBV27 and TRBJ2-1, with 7 nucleotides matching TRBD1. Trimming at V came to 5 bases and at J to 4 bases, leaving 20 bases not matched to a gene. This CDR3 has 19 residues. The germline CDR1 and CDR2 sequences are MNHEY and SMNVEV (reference sequence). CDR3 residues: CASSRFGTALGSLYNEQFF. The CDR3 DNA is TGTGCCAGCAGTAGGTTCGGGACAGCCCTCGGTAGCCTATACAATGAGCAGTTCTTC.

The CDR3 sequence is CASSSGTGGRSYNEQFF. The CDR3 DNA is TGCGCCAGCAGCTCCGGGACAGGGGGCCGATCCTACAATGAGCAGTTCTTC. V and J are TRBV5-1 and TRBJ2-1, with 12 bases that match TRBD1. V lost 3 bases and J lost 1; bases outside the gene matches: 5. The germline gives CDR1 SGHRS, CDR2 YFSETQ. The CDR3 covers 17 residues. The full variable domain, in which reference TRBV5-1 and TRBJ2-1 provide the parts outside the CDR3, is KAGVTQTPRYLIKTRGQQVTLSCSPISGHRSVSWYQQTPGQGLQFLFEYFSETQRNKGNFPGRFSGRQFSNSRSEMNVSTLELGDSALYLCASSSGTGGRSYNEQFFGPGTRLTVL.

The chain joins TRBV30 to TRBJ2-5; TRBD1 matches 8 bases. Germline-derived CDR1 and CDR2 are GTSNPN and SVGIG (reference sequence). The CDR3 is 16 amino acids. Unmatched junction bases numbered 11, after V lost 0 bases and J lost 5 bases. Written as DNA, the CDR3 is TGTGCCTGGAGTGTTGGACAGGGAGTCCGTACGGAGACCCAGTACTTC. Its translation: CAWSVGQGVRTETQYF.

The V call is TRBV7-3, the J call TRBJ2-3; D is perhaps TRBD2 (5 bases). Germline V gives CDR1 SGHTA, CDR2 FQGTGA. The CDR3 totals 15 residues. V gave up 5 bases and J gave up 0 bases, with 12 bases separating them. The CDR3 DNA reads TGTGCCAGCAGCCCGTCAGCGGTTAGCACAGATACGCAGTATTTT. Protein: CASSPSAVSTDTQYF.

This chain connects TRBV14 to TRBJ2-7, with TRBD1 identical over 10 bases. The CDR3 extends over 13 amino acids. The ends lost 3 bases at V and 9 bases at J; junction bases unmatched: 5. Looked up from germline, CDR1 is SGHDN and CDR2 is FVKESK. Here the CDR3 DNA reads TGTGCCAGCAGCCATGACAGGGGGCGTGTGCAGTACTTC. Its protein is CASSHDRGRVQYF.

J is TRBJ1-5 and V is TRBV5-3, with 9 bases fitting TRBD1. TRBV5-3 is an ORF for which the function is uncertain. The trim removed 3 bases at V and 2 bases at J, leaving 9 bases unmatched. CDR3 length: 17 amino acids. This CDR3 reads CARSWWAQGAGNQPQHF. The CDR3 DNA sequence: TGTGCCAGAAGCTGGTGGGCACAGGGGGCTGGCAATCAGCCCCAGCATTTT.

The chain uses TRBV12-5 and TRBJ1-5; D not resolved. Deletions cut 1 base from V and 5 bases from J, with 18 bases between. The CDR3 covers 17 residues. The V gene's germline CDR1 is LGHNT and CDR2 FRNRAP. The CDR3 is CASGLAETGNTYQPQHF. DNA for the CDR3: TGTGCTAGTGGTTTGGCCGAAACCGGGAATACCTATCAGCCCCAGCATTTT.

For the CDR3, the DNA is TGTGCCAGCAGCCCCGCGGCGGGACAGGGGGCGGGAACTGAAGCTTTCTTT. Translating gives CASSPAAGQGAGTEAFF. The chain joins TRBV7-9 to TRBJ1-1; 12 bases are a match to TRBD1. Germline V gene data show CDR1 as SEHNR and CDR2 as FQNEAQ (reference sequence). There are 17 residues in the CDR3. J lost 5 bases, V lost 5 bases, and 12 bases had no gene match.

The genes are TRBV7-9 and TRBJ2-2, with TRBD2 matching over 10 bases. This CDR3 spans 17 amino acids. Looked up from germline, CDR1 is SEHNR and CDR2 is FQNEAQ (reference sequence). The junction had 6 bases not matched to a gene; V was cut back by 1 base and J by 4 bases. The CDR3 reads CASSLGLAGAITGELFF. The CDR3 DNA sequence: TGTGCCAGCAGCTTAGGTCTAGCGGGGGCCATCACCGGGGAGCTGTTTTTT.